The subject of this entry is one T cell receptor beta chain. The data originate from a study of blood T cell repertoires in COVID-19. Study information: Specimens from acute and convalescent COVID-19 originated in the United States, Italy and Spain. T cells, B-cell-depleted T cells, or PBMCs provided the cDNA or gDNA that served as material.

Authors' methods: Quantification of nucleated cells was approximated via reference gene primer amplification. The data were produced by immunoSEQ multiplex PCR, yet TCRdb's version contains in-frame clones alone and is incomplete. V, J and clone size are those of that table, while D and trimming were read from the DNA. This sample has 60,000 or so clones, with approximately 85% found just once. The V gene lost 2 bases and the J gene lost 5 bases, with 15 bases spanning the gap. Germline V lookup: CDR1 MNHEY, CDR2 SVGEGT. CDR3 length: 16 amino acids. The chain links TRBV6-2 or TRBV6-3 to TRBJ2-2, with D maybe TRBD2 (6 bases). Sequencing was done on a sample of peripheral blood. This receptor was obtained from a human donor in a cohort sampled during active COVID-19. CDR3 nucleotides: TGTGCCAGCAGTTACACCCCAGGGAGGATTACCGGGGAGCTGTTTTTT. Protein: CASSYTPGRITGELFF.